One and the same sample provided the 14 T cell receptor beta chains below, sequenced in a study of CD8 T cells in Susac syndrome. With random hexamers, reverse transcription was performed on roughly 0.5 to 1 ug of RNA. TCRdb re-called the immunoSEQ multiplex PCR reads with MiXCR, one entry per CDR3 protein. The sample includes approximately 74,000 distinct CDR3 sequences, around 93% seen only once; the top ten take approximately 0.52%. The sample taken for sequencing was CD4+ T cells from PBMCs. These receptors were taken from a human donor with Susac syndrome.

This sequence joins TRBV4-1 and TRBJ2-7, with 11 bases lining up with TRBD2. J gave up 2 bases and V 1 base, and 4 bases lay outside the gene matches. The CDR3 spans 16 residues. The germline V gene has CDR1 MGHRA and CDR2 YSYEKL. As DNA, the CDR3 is TGCGCCAGCAGCCAAGGCAGACTAGCGGGACCCTACGAGCAGTACTTC. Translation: CASSQGRLAGPYEQYF.

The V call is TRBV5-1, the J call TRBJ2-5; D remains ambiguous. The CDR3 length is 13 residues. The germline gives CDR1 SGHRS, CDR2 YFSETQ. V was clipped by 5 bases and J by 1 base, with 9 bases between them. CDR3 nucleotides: TGCGCCAGCAGTAGGGTCCCCCAAGAGACCCAGTACTTC. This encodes CASSRVPQETQYF.

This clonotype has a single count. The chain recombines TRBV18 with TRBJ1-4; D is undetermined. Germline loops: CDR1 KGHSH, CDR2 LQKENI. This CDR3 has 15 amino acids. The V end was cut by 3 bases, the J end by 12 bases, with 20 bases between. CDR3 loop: CASSPTLGEGRELFF. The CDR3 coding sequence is TGTGCCAGCTCACCCACCTTAGGCGAAGGAAGAGAACTGTTTTTT.

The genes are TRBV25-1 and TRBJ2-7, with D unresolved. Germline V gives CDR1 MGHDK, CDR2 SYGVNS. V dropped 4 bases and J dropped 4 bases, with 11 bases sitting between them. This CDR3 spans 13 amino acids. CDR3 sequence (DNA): TGTGCCAGCAGTGTGGCAGGCACATACGAGCAGTACTTC. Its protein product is CASSVAGTYEQYF.

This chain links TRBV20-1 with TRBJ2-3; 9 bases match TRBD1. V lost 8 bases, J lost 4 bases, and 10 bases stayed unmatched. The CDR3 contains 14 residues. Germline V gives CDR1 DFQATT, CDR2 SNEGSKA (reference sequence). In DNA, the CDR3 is TGCAGTATCGGCGGGGGACAGGGATCAGATACGCAGTATTTT. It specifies CSIGGGQGSDTQYF.

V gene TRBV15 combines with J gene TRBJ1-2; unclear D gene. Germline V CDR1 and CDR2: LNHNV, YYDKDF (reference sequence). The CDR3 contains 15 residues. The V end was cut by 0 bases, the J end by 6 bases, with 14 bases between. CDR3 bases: TGTGCCACCAGCAGAGATCTGACGGCTGGCCATGGCTACACCTTC. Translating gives CATSRDLTAGHGYTF.

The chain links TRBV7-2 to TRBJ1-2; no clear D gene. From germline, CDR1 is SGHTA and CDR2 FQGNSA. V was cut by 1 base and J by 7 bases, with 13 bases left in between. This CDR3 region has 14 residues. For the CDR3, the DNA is TGTGCCAGCAGCTTAGAATACAATTCGGGTGGCTACACCTTC. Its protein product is CASSLEYNSGGYTF.

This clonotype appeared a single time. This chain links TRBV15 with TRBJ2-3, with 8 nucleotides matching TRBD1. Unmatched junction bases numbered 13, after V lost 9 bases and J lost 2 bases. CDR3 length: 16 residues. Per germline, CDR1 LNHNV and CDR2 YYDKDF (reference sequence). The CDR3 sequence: CATLYSQGATTDTQYF. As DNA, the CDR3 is TGTGCCACATTATACTCCCAGGGGGCGACCACAGATACGCAGTATTTT.

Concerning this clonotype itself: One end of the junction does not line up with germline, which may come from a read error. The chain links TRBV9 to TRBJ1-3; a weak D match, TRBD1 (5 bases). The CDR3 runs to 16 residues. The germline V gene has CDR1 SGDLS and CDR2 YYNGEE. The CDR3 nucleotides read TGTGCCAGCAGCGTAGGAACAGGCAAATCTGAAAACACCATATATTTT. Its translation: CASSVGTGKSENTIYF.

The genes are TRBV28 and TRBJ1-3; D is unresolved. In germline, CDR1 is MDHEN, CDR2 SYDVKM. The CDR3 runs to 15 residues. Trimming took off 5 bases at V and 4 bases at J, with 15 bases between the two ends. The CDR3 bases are TGTGCCAGCAGTCAACAGAGTCAGTCAGGAAACACCATATATTTT. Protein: CASSQQSQSGNTIYF.

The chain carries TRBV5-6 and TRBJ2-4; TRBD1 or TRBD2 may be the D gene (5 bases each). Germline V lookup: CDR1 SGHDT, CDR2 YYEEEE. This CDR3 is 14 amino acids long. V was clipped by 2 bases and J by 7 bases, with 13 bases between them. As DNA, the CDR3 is TGTGCCAGCAGCTTCACTCAGGGCGGGAACATTCAGTACTTC. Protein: CASSFTQGGNIQYF.

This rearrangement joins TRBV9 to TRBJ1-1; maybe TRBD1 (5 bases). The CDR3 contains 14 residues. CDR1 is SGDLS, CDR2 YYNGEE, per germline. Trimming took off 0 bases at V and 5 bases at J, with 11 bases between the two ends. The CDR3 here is CASSVAAGNTEAFF. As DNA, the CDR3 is TGTGCCAGCAGCGTAGCGGCAGGGAATACTGAAGCTTTCTTT.

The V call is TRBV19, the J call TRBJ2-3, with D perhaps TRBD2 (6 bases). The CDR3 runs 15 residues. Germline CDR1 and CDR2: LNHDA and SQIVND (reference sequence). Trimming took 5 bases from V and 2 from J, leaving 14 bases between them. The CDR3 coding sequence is TGTGCCAGTAGTCAACCGGGACTTTCCACAGATACGCAGTATTTT. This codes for CASSQPGLSTDTQYF.

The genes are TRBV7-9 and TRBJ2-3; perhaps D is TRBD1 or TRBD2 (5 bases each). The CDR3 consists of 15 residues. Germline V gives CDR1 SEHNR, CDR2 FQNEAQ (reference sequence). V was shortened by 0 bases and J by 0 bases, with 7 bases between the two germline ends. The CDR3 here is CASSLAGTSTDTQYF. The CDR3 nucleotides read TGTGCCAGCAGCTTAGCGGGGACGAGCACAGATACGCAGTATTTT. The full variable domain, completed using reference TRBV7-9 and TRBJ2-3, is DTGVSQNPRHKITKRGQNVTFRCDPISEHNRLYWYRQTLGQGPEFLTYFQNEAQLEKSRLLSDRFSAERPKGSFSTLEIQRTEQGDSAMYLCASSLAGTSTDTQYFGPGTRLTVL.